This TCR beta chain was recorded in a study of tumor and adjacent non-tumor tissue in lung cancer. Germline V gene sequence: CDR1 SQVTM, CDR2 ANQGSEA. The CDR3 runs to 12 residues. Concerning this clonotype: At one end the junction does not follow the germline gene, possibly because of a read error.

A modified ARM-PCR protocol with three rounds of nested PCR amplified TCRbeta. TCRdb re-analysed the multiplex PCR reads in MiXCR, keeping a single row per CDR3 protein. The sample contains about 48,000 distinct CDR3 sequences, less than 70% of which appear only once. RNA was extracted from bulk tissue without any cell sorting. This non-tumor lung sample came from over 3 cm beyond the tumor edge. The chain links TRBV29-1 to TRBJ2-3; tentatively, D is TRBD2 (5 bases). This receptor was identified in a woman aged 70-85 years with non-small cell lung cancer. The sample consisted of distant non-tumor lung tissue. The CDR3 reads CSVEEASDTQCF. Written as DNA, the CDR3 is TGTAGCGTTGAAGAGGCTTCAGATACGCAGTGTTTT.